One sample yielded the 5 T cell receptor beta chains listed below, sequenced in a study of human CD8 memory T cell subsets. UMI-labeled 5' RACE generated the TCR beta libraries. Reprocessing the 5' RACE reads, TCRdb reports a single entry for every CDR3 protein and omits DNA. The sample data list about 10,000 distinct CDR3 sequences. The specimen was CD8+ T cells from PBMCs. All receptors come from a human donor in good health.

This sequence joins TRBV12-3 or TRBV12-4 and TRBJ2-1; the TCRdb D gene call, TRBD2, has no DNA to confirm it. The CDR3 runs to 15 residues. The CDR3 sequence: CASSLGLAGGHEQFF.

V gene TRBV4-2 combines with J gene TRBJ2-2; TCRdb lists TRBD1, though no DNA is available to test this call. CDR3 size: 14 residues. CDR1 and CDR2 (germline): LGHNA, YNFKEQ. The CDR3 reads CASERGLDTGELFF.

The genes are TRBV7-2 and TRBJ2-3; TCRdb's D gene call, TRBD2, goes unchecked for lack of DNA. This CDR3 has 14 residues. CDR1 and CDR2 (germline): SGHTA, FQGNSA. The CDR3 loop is CASSGTYSTDTQYF.

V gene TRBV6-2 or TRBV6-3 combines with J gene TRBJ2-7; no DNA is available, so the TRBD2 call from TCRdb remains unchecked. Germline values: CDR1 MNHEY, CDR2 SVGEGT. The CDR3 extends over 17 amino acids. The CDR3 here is CASTANHKREPPYEQYF.

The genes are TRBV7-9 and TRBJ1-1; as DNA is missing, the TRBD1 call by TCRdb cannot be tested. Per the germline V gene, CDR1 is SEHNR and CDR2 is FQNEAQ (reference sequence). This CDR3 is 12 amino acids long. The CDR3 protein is CASSPGQLEAFF. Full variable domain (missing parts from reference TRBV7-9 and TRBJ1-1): DTGVSQNPRHKITKRGQNVTFRCDPISEHNRLYWYRQTLGQGPEFLTYFQNEAQLEKSRLLSDRFSAERPKGSFSTLEIQRTEQGDSAMYLCASSPGQLEAFFGQGTRLTVV.